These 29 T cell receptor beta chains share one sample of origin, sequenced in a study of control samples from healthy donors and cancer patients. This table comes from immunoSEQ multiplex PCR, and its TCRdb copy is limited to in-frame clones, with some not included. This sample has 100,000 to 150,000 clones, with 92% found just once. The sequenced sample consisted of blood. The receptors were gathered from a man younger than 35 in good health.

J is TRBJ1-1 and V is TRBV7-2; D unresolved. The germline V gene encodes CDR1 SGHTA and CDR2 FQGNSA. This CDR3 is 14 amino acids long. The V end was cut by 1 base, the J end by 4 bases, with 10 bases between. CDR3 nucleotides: TGTGCCAGCAGCTTAGAGGGAGGTTTCACTGAAGCTTTCTTT. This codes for CASSLEGGFTEAFF. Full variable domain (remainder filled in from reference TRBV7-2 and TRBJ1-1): GAGVSQSPSNKVTEKGKDVELRCDPISGHTALYWYRQSLGQGLEFLIYFQGNSAPDKSGLPSDRFSAERTGGSVSTLTIQRTQQEDSAVYLCASSLEGGFTEAFFGQGTRLTVV.

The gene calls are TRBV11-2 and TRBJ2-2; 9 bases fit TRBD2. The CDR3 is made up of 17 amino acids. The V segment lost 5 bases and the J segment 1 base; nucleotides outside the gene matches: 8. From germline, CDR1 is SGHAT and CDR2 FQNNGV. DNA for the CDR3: TGTGCCAGCAGCCCAAGTATACTAGCGGGGAACACCGGGGAGCTGTTTTTT. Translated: CASSPSILAGNTGELFF. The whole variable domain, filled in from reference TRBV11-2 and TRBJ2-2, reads EAGVAQSPRYKIIEKRQSVAFWCNPISGHATLYWYQQILGQGPKLLIQFQNNGVVDDSQLPKDRFSAERLKGVDSTLKIQPAKLEDSAVYLCASSPSILAGNTGELFFGEGSRLTVL.

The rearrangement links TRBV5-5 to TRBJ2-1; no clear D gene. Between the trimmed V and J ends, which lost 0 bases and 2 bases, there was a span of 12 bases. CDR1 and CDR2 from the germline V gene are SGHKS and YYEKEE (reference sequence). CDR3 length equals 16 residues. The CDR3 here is CASSLVAVDPYNEQFF. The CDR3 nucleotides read TGTGCCAGCAGCTTGGTAGCCGTGGACCCCTACAATGAGCAGTTCTTC.

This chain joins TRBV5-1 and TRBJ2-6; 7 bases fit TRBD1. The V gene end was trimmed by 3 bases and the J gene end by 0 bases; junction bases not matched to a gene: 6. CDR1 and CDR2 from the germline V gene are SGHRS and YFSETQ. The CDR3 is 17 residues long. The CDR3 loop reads CASSSRQGNSGANVLTF. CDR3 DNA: TGCGCCAGCAGCTCCCGACAGGGTAACTCTGGGGCCAACGTCCTGACTTTC.

Here the CDR3 DNA reads TGCGCCAGCAGCCAAGTCGCGGGGGCGGGGGAGCTGTTTTTT. Its translation: CASSQVAGAGELFF. The chain combines TRBV4-1 with TRBJ2-2, with a possible D match to TRBD2 (7 bases). CDR1 and CDR2 (germline): MGHRA, YSYEKL. V was pared by 1 base and J by 8 bases, with 11 bases between. There are 14 residues in the CDR3.

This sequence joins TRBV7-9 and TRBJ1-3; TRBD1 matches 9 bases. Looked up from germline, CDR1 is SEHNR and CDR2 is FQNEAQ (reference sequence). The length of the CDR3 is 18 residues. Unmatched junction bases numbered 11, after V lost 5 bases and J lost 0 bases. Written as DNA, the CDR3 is TGTGCCAGCAGCCCTCAGGGGACAGGGCAATTCTCTGGAAACACCATATATTTT. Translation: CASSPQGTGQFSGNTIYF. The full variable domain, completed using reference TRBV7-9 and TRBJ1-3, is DTGVSQNPRHKITKRGQNVTFRCDPISEHNRLYWYRQTLGQGPEFLTYFQNEAQLEKSRLLSDRFSAERPKGSFSTLEIQRTEQGDSAMYLCASSPQGTGQFSGNTIYFGEGSWLTVV.

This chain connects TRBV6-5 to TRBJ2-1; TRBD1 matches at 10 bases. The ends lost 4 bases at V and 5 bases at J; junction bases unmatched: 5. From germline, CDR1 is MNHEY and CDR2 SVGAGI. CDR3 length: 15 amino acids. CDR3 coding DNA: TGTGCCAGCAGTTTCGGACAGGGGGTAAACAATGAGCAGTTCTTC. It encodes CASSFGQGVNNEQFF.

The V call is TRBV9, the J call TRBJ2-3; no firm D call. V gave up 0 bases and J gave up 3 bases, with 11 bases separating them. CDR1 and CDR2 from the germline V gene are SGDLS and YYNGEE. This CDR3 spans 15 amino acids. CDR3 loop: CASSVGSPRTDTQYF. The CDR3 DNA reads TGTGCCAGCAGCGTAGGGAGCCCCCGGACAGATACGCAGTATTTT.

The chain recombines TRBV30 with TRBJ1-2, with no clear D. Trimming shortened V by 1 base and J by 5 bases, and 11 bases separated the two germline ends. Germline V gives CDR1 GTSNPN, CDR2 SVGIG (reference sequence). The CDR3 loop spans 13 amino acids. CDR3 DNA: TGTGCCTGGAGTGACGGGCGAGCGTATGGCTACACCTTC. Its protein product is CAWSDGRAYGYTF.

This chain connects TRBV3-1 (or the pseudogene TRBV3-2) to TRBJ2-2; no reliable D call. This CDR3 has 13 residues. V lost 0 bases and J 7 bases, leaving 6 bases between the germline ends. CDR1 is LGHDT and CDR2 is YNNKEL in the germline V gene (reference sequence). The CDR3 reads CASSQEGFGELFF. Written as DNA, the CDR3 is TGTGCCAGCAGCCAAGAGGGATTCGGGGAGCTGTTTTTT.

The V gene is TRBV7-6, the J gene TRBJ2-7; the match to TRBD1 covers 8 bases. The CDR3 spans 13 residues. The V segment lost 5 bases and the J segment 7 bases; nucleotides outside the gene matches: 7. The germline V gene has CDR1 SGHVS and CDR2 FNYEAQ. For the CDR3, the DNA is TGTGCCAGCAGCCAAGGACAGGGATGGGAGCAGTACTTC. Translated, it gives CASSQGQGWEQYF.

CDR3 DNA: TGTGCCAGCAGCTTTGACGGGAGCACTGAAGCTTTCTTT. Translated: CASSFDGSTEAFF. The chain couples TRBV7-2 to TRBJ1-1; D is unresolved. The V gene lost 3 bases and the J gene lost 4 bases, with 9 bases spanning the gap. CDR3 length: 13 residues. Germline V CDR1 and CDR2: SGHTA, FQGNSA.

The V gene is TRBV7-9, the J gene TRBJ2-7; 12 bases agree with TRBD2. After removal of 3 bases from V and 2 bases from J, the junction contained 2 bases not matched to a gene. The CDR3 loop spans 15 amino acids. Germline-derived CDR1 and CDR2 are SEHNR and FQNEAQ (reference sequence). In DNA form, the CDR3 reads TGTGCCAGCAGCTTTGGGACTAGCGGGCCCTACGAGCAGTACTTC. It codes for CASSFGTSGPYEQYF. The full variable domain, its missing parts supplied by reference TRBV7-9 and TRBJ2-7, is DTGVSQNPRHKITKRGQNVTFRCDPISEHNRLYWYRQTLGQGPEFLTYFQNEAQLEKSRLLSDRFSAERPKGSFSTLEIQRTEQGDSAMYLCASSFGTSGPYEQYFGPGTRLTVT.

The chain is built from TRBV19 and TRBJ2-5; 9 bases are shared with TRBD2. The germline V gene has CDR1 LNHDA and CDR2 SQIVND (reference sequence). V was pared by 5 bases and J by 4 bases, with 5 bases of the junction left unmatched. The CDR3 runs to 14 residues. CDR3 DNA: TGTGCCAGTAGTCACGGCGGGGGGGTAGAGACCCAGTACTTC. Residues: CASSHGGGVETQYF.

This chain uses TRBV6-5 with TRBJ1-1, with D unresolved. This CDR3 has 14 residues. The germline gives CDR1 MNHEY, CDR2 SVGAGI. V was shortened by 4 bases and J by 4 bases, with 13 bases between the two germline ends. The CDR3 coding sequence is TGTGCCAGCAGTTTTACCCGACTTGGCACTGAAGCTTTCTTT. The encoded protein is CASSFTRLGTEAFF.

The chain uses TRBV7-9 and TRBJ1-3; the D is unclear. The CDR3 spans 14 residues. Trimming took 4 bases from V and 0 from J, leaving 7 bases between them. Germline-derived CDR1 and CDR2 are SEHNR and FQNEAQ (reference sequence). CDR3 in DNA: TGTGCCAGCAGCTCAGGAGACTCTGGAAACACCATATATTTT. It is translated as CASSSGDSGNTIYF.

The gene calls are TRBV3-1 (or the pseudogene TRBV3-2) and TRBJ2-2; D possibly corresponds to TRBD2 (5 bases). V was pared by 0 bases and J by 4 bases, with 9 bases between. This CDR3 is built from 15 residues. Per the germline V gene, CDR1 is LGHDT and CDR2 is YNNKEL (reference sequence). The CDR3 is CASSQDGRFTGELFF. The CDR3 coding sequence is TGTGCCAGCAGCCAAGATGGGAGATTCACCGGGGAGCTGTTTTTT.

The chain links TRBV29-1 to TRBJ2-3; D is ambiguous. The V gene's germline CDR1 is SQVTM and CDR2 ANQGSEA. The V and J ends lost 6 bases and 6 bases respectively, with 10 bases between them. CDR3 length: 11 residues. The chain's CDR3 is CSVPRTDTQYF. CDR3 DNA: TGCAGCGTCCCCAGGACGGATACGCAGTATTTT.

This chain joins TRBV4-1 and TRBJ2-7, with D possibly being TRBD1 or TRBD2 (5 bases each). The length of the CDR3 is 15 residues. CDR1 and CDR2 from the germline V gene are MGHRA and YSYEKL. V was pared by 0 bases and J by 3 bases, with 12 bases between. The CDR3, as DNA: TGCGCCAGCAGCCAAGACTCGACGGGGCGCTACGAGCAGTACTTC. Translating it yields CASSQDSTGRYEQYF.

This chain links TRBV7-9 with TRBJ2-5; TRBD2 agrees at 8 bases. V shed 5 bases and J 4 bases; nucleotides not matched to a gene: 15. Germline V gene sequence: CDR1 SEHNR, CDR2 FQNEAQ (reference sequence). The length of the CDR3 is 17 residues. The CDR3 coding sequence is TGTGCCAGCAGCCCGAAAGCGGGGGCCCACGGGGGAGAGACCCAGTACTTC. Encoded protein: CASSPKAGAHGGETQYF.

As DNA, the CDR3 is TGTGCCAGTAGTACCACAGGGTTTTACAATGAGCAGTTCTTC. This sequence encodes CASSTTGFYNEQFF. J is TRBJ2-1 and V is TRBV19, with D possibly matching TRBD1 (6 bases). From germline, CDR1 is LNHDA and CDR2 SQIVND (reference sequence). This CDR3 comprises 14 residues. Trimming stripped 4 bases from V and 4 bases from J, with 11 bases between.

The DNA of the CDR3 is TGTGCCAGCAGTTACTCACCCCGCCTCGGGAACTATGGCTACACCTTC. Translating it yields CASSYSPRLGNYGYTF. This chain connects TRBV6-5 to TRBJ1-2; D ambiguous. The CDR3 is 16 residues long. CDR1 MNHEY and CDR2 SVGAGI come from the germline V gene. Trimming cost V 0 bases and J 2 bases, with 13 bases left between them.

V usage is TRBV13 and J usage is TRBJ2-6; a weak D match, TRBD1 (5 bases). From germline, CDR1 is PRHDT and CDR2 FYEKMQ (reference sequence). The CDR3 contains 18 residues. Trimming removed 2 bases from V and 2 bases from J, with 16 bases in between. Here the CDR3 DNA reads TGTGCCAGCAGCTTACAGCAGGGTTCGCTAGCTGGGGCCAACGTCCTGACTTTC. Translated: CASSLQQGSLAGANVLTF.

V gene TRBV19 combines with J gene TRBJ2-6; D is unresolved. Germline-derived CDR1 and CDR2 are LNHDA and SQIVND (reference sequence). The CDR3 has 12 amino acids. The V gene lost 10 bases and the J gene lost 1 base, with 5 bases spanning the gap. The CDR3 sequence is CATYSGANVLTF. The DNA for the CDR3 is TGTGCCACCTATTCTGGGGCCAACGTCCTGACTTTC.

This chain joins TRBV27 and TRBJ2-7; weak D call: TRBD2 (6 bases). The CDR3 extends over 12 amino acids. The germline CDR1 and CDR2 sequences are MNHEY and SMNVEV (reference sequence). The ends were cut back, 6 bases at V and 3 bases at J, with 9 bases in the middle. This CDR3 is CASSKGLYEQYF. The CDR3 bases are TGTGCCAGCAGCAAGGGACTCTACGAGCAGTACTTC.

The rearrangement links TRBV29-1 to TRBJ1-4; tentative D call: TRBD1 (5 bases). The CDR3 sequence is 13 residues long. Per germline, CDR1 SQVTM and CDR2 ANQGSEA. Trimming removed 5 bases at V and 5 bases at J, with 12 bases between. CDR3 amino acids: CSVSGQPNEKLFF. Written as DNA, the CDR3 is TGCAGCGTTTCGGGGCAGCCAAATGAAAAACTGTTTTTT.

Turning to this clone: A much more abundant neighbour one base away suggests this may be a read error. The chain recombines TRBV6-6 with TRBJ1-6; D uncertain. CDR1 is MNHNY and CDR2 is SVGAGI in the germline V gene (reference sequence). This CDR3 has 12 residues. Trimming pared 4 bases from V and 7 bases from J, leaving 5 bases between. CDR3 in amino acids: CASSFENSPLHF. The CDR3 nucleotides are TGTGCCAGCAGTTTCGAGAATTCACCCCTCCACTTT.

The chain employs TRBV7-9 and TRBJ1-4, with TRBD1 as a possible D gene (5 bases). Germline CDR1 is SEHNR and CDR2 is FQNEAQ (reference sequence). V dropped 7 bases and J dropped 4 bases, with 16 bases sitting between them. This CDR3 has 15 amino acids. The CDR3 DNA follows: TGTGCCAGCAACCCTGGAGTGGGGGGTAATGAAAAACTGTTTTTT. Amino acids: CASNPGVGGNEKLFF.

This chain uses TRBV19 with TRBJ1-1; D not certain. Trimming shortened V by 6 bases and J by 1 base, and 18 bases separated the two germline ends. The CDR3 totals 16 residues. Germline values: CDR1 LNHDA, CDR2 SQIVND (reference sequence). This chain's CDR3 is CASRKGISQWNTEAFF. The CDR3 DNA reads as TGTGCCAGTAGGAAAGGGATTTCTCAATGGAACACTGAAGCTTTCTTT.